These T cell receptor beta chains were read from a single sample in a study of cytomegalovirus exposure and HLA in healthy donors. Data came from immunoSEQ multiplex PCR; TCRdb stores just in-frame clones and leaves some out. Here the sample spans some 80,000 clones, around 78% being singletons. Sequenced material: PBMCs. Receptors originate from a man aged 18 to 30 in good health and CMV-seropositive. CDR3s include the opening cysteine and the closing phenylalanine or tryptophan. Each record gives: V gene, J gene, D gene, clone size, CDR3 protein, CDR3 DNA. D genes are given only for firm matches. Rows give clone size only sometimes, using once, few, many, or a class for an expanded clone.

TRBV28	TRBJ1-2	.	.	CASSEAANYGYTF	TGTGCCAGCAGCGAGGCAGCCAACTATGGCTACACCTTC
TRBV9	TRBJ2-2	.	.	CASSVVTGRELFF	TGTGCCAGCAGCGTAGTTACAGGAAGGGAGCTGTTTTTT
TRBV25-1	TRBJ1-3	.	few	CASSATRRGNTIYF	TGTGCCAGCAGTGCTACCCGGAGGGGAAACACCATATATTTT
TRBV28	TRBJ1-5	TRBD1	.	CASSTPQTGVGQPQHF	TGTGCCAGCAGTACCCCCCAGACAGGGGTCGGTCAGCCCCAGCATTTT
TRBV7-2	TRBJ2-7	TRBD2	.	CASSLLLGLAGNEQYF	TGTGCCAGCAGCTTATTGCTTGGACTAGCGGGAAACGAGCAGTACTTC
TRBV4-1	TRBJ2-7	TRBD2	.	CASSQVPAGIYEQYF	TGCGCCAGCAGCCAAGTGCCAGCGGGGATATACGAGCAGTACTTC
TRBV4-1	TRBJ1-1	.	.	CASSQVPTWETEAFF	TGCGCCAGCAGCCAAGTACCGACCTGGGAGACTGAAGCTTTCTTT
TRBV2	TRBJ1-4	TRBD1	.	CARQGAANEKLFF	TGTGCCAGACAGGGGGCGGCTAATGAAAAACTGTTTTTT
TRBV10-1	TRBJ2-3	TRBD1	.	CASSERGHGTDTQYF	TGCGCCAGCAGCGAGAGGGGGCACGGCACAGATACGCAGTATTTT
TRBV9	TRBJ2-5	TRBD2	.	CASSVAGGSRTRTQYF	TGTGCCAGCAGCGTAGCTGGCGGGAGCCGTACTAGGACCCAGTACTTC
TRBV6-6	TRBJ1-2	.	.	CASSFLGRTRGGYTF	TGTGCCAGCAGTTTTCTCGGCCGTACGAGAGGCGGCTACACCTTC
TRBV4-1	TRBJ2-2	.	.	CASSSYLDGKNTGELFF	TGCGCCAGCAGCTCGTACCTGGACGGGAAGAACACCGGGGAGCTGTTTTTT
TRBV4-1	TRBJ1-1	.	.	CASSQVGRTEAFF	TGCGCCAGCAGCCAAGTTGGGCGTACTGAAGCTTTCTTT
TRBV10-1	TRBJ2-7	.	few	CASSEVGLPYEQYF	TGCGCCAGCAGTGAGGTGGGGCTCCCCTACGAGCAGTACTTC
TRBV6-1	TRBJ2-7	TRBD2	.	CATMWLAGGHEQYF	TGTGCCACTATGTGGCTAGCGGGAGGCCACGAGCAGTACTTC
TRBV2	TRBJ2-7	.	.	CASSENRDYEQYF	TGTGCCAGCAGTGAGAACAGGGACTACGAGCAGTACTTC
TRBV10-3	TRBJ2-7	TRBD1	.	CAISKTGTGLEQYF	TGTGCCATCAGCAAAACCGGGACAGGGTTGGAGCAGTACTTC
TRBV5-6	TRBJ2-1	.	.	CASSLGLREQFF	TGTGCCAGCAGCTTAGGCCTCAGGGAGCAGTTCTTC
TRBV5-4	TRBJ2-1	TRBD2	.	CASSLGLAEEQFF	TGTGCCAGCAGCTTGGGACTAGCGGAAGAGCAGTTCTTC
TRBV29-1	TRBJ1-4	.	.	CSVVGQPYEKLFF	TGCAGCGTTGTAGGACAGCCGTATGAAAAACTGTTTTTT
TRBV15	TRBJ2-5	TRBD1	.	CATSSVRTGGETQYF	TGTGCCACCAGCAGTGTAAGGACAGGGGGAGAGACCCAGTACTTC
TRBV2	TRBJ2-7	TRBD2	.	CASSALGLAVRSGDEQYF	TGTGCCAGCAGCGCCCTCGGACTAGCGGTCCGATCGGGCGACGAGCAGTACTTC
TRBV7-3	TRBJ2-5	TRBD2	.	CASSLGGGETQYF	TGTGCCAGCAGCCTTGGGGGGGGAGAGACCCAGTACTTC
TRBV20-1	TRBJ1-2	.	.	CSGIGDGYTF	TGCAGCGGTATCGGGGATGGCTACACCTTC
TRBV20-1	TRBJ2-1	.	once	CSGSRDNEQFF	TGCAGCGGGAGTCGGGACAATGAGCAGTTCTTC
TRBV20-1	TRBJ1-1	.	once	CSARNWTEAFF	TGCAGTGCTAGGAACTGGACTGAAGCTTTCTTT
TRBV2	TRBJ1-3	.	.	CASSGEGRGGNTIYF	TGTGCCAGCAGTGGGGAGGGGCGAGGCGGAAACACCATATATTTT
TRBV6-5	TRBJ2-5	TRBD2	.	CASSRAASGSETQYF	TGTGCCAGCAGCCGCGCCGCTAGCGGGAGTGAGACCCAGTACTTC
TRBV6-5	TRBJ1-1	TRBD1	.	CASSYRQGAITEAFF	TGTGCCAGCAGCTATAGACAGGGGGCTATCACTGAAGCTTTCTTT
TRBV7-2	TRBJ1-5	TRBD1	.	CAILDRAIQPQHF	TGTGCCATTTTGGACAGGGCGATTCAGCCCCAGCATTTT
TRBV20-1	TRBJ1-1	.	.	CSARANTEAFF	TGCAGTGCTAGGGCTAACACTGAAGCTTTCTTT
TRBV5-8	TRBJ2-5	.	few	CASSQLETQYF	TGTGCCAGCAGTCAGTTGGAGACCCAGTACTTC
TRBV10-3	TRBJ2-3	TRBD2	.	CAISKTGTTIADTQYF	TGTGCCATCAGCAAGACCGGGACTACCATCGCAGATACGCAGTATTTT
TRBV4-1	TRBJ2-7	TRBD2	.	CASSQKPQGSGFSYEQYF	TGCGCCAGCAGCCAGAAGCCCCAAGGTAGCGGGTTCTCCTACGAGCAGTACTTC
TRBV28	TRBJ1-1	.	once	CASSHLGQTEAFF	TGTGCCAGCAGTCACCTAGGACAGACTGAAGCTTTCTTT
TRBV6-6	TRBJ2-1	TRBD2	.	CASSYFTSGGNEQFF	TGTGCCAGCAGTTACTTCACTAGCGGAGGCAATGAGCAGTTCTTC
TRBV6-5	TRBJ2-3	TRBD1	.	CASSRDRRTQGTQYF	TGTGCCAGCAGTCGGGACAGGAGAACTCAGGGTACGCAGTATTTT
TRBV29-1	TRBJ2-7	.	.	CSVVGRFSYEQYF	TGCAGCGTTGTGGGCCGATTTTCCTACGAGCAGTACTTC